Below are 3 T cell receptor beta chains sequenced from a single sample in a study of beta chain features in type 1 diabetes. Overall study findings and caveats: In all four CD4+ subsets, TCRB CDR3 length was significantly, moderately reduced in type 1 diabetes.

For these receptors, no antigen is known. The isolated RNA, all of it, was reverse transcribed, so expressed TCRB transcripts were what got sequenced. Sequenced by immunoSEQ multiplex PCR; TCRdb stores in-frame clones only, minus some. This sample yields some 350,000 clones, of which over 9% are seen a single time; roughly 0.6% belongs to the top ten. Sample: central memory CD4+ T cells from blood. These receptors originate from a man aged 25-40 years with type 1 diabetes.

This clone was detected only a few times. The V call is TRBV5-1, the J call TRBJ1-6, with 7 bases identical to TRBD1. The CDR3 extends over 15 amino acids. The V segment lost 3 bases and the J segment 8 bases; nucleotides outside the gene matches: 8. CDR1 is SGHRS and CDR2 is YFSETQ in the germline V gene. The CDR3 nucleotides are TGCGCCAGCAGCTCCAACGGACAGGCCGATTCACCCCTCCACTTT. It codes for CASSSNGQADSPLHF.

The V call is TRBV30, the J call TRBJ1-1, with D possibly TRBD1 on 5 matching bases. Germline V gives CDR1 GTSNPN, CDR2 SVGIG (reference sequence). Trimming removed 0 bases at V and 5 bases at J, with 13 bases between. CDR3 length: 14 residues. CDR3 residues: CAWSVQSGGTEAFF. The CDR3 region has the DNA TGTGCCTGGAGTGTACAGTCGGGGGGGACTGAAGCTTTCTTT.

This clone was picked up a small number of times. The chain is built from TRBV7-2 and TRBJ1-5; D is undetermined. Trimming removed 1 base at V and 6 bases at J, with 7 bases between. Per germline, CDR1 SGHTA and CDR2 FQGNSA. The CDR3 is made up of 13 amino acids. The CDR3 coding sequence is TGTGCCAGCAGCTTAGTACAGATTCAGCCCCAGCATTTT. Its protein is CASSLVQIQPQHF. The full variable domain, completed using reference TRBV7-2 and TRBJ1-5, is GAGVSQSPSNKVTEKGKDVELRCDPISGHTALYWYRQSLGQGLEFLIYFQGNSAPDKSGLPSDRFSAERTGGSVSTLTIQRTQQEDSAVYLCASSLVQIQPQHFGDGTRLSIL.